The clone carrying this T cell receptor beta chain was detected only once. The antigen is not known. The data stem from a study of cytomegalovirus exposure and HLA in healthy donors. Here immunoSEQ multiplex PCR was the method, and the copy in TCRdb shows in-frame clones only, minus some. Among around 61,000 clones listed, approximately 90% were seen once. The donors were part of the validation cohort, which consisted of 120 subjects and was separate from the first cohort of 666 subjects. General study points: The majority of TCR sequences were rare, yet some public TCRs appeared in many donors. Cytomegalovirus status was reportedly diagnosed by the classifier with high specificity and sensitivity. It was found in a later analysis that first-cohort TCR clusters tended to co-occur in the 100 to 150 validation repertoires.

CDR1 and CDR2 from the germline V gene are MNHEY and SVGAGI. V lost 0 bases to trimming and J lost 6 bases, with 6 bases between them. There are 13 residues in the CDR3. The sample taken for sequencing was PBMCs. V and J are TRBV6-5 and TRBJ2-1; D unresolved. This sequence was found in a man between 18 and 29 years old in good health and CMV-seronegative. The DNA of the CDR3 is TGTGCCAGCAGTTACTCTGTATCCAATGAGCAGTTCTTC. Its translation is CASSYSVSNEQFF.